This TCR beta chain was captured in a study of T-cell memory formation after mild COVID-19. Broader study findings: Among clones contracting day 15 to 85, CD4/CD8 was balanced, whereas later expanders leaned CD4+. Contracting clones localized mainly to CM and EM when CD4+ and mainly to EMRA when CD8+.

It was 5'RACE with constant-segment primers that produced the TCR alpha and TCR beta cDNA libraries, which carried sample barcodes and UMIs. TCRdb independently ran MiXCR on the 5' RACE reads; one entry per CDR3 protein. Here the sample spans 300,000 or so distinct CDR3 sequences, roughly 15% being singletons. For this clonotype: The antigen is unknown.

The CDR3 consists of 17 residues. The germline CDR1 and CDR2 sequences are MNHEY and SVGEGT. V was cut by 2 bases and J by 5 bases, with 22 bases left in between. This receptor was obtained from a man between 18 and 35 years old who had mild COVID-19 (a few samples of this study predate the infection). Cell type and time point are not known. Sequencing input: PBMCs or a T cell subset sorted from them (not recorded which). The genes are TRBV6-2 or TRBV6-3 and TRBJ2-7; TRBD2 is a possible D gene (5 bases). This CDR3 reads CASSYLATWLAPNEQYF. The CDR3 coding sequence is TGTGCCAGCAGTTACCTTGCAACCTGGCTAGCCCCCAACGAGCAGTACTTC.